Presented here are 11 T cell receptor beta chains from one specimen sequenced in a study of blood T cell repertoires in COVID-19. The table came from immunoSEQ multiplex PCR; TCRdb's copy has only in-frame clones and leaves some out. The sample has just over 300,000 clones, about nine tenths seen once; the top ten hold over 3.5%. Input material: PBMCs or T cells enriched from blood (not recorded which). These receptors were collected from a man younger than 45 who had recovered from COVID-19.

The J gene is TRBJ1-2, the V gene TRBV27; TRBD1 is a possible D gene (6 bases). This CDR3 region has 13 residues. V shed 3 bases and J shed 5 bases, with 10 bases lying between them. Germline CDR1 is MNHEY and CDR2 is SMNVEV (reference sequence). The CDR3 sequence is CASSFGQMYGYTF. The CDR3 region has the DNA TGTGCCAGCAGTTTCGGACAGATGTATGGCTACACCTTC.

The chain carries TRBV5-1 and TRBJ1-1; 9 bases are a match to TRBD1. This CDR3 has 12 amino acids. CDR1 SGHRS and CDR2 YFSETQ come from the germline V gene. The V segment lost 4 bases and the J segment 7 bases; nucleotides outside the gene matches: 2. CDR3 region: CASSRDRDEAFF. CDR3 bases: TGCGCCAGCAGCCGGGACAGGGATGAAGCTTTCTTT.

J is TRBJ2-2 and V is TRBV2; 8 positions match TRBD1. Trimming at V came to 6 bases and at J to 4 bases, leaving 10 bases not matched to a gene. Germline values: CDR1 SNHLY, CDR2 FYNNEI. CDR3 length: 16 residues. CDR3 in DNA: TGTGCCAGCAGCAACGGACAGGGAACTAGCACCGGGGAGCTGTTTTTT. Translated: CASSNGQGTSTGELFF.

This clone was detected only once. The V call is TRBV6-5, the J call TRBJ1-6; TRBD1 agrees at 10 bases. Germline trimming cut 0 bases from V and 10 bases from J; bases unmatched to any gene: 3. This CDR3 has 15 residues. Germline CDR1 MNHEY, CDR2 SVGAGI. CDR3 DNA sequence: TGTGCCAGCAGTTACTCCTGGGACAGGGGATCACCCCTCCACTTT. Residues: CASSYSWDRGSPLHF.

V gene TRBV12-3 or TRBV12-4 combines with J gene TRBJ2-7; D call uncertain. V dropped 6 bases and J dropped 4 bases, with 13 bases sitting between them. The CDR3 runs 13 residues. The CDR3 protein is CASRPAGYYEQYF. Here the CDR3 DNA reads TGTGCCAGCAGGCCGGCCGGGTATTACGAGCAGTACTTC.

The rearrangement links TRBV5-4 to TRBJ1-1; the D gene is possibly TRBD1 (5 bases). This CDR3 has 14 residues. Germline V gives CDR1 SGHNT, CDR2 YYREEE (reference sequence). The ends were cut back, 3 bases at V and 4 bases at J, with 13 bases in the middle. The CDR3 protein is CASSSGGEGTEAFF. The DNA for the CDR3 is TGTGCCAGCAGCTCGGGAGGGGAGGGCACTGAAGCTTTCTTT. Combining the CDR3 with reference TRBV5-4 and TRBJ1-1 gives the whole variable domain ETGVTQSPTHLIKTRGQQVTLRCSSQSGHNTVSWYQQALGQGPQFIFQYYREEENGRGNFPPRFSGLQFPNYSSELNVNALELDDSALYLCASSSGGEGTEAFFGQGTRLTVV.

The chain has TRBV2 and TRBJ1-1; 10 nucleotides align to TRBD1. Germline lookup yields CDR1 SNHLY and CDR2 FYNNEI. Trimming took 6 bases from V and 4 from J; bases not matched to a gene: 11. CDR3 size: 16 residues. The CDR3 loop reads CASSRQGARGGTEAFF. CDR3 sequence (DNA): TGTGCCAGCAGCCGACAGGGGGCAAGAGGGGGCACTGAAGCTTTCTTT.

Turning to this clone: Distinct nucleotide sequences in the sample also encode this CDR3. The rearrangement links TRBV27 to TRBJ2-2; TRBD1 matches 10 bases. This CDR3 has 16 amino acids. Losses at the gene ends were 3 bases for V and 2 bases for J; bases not matched to a gene: 3. Germline V lookup: CDR1 MNHEY, CDR2 SMNVEV (reference sequence). The CDR3 sequence is CASSFRTGGNTGELFF. The DNA for the CDR3 is TGTGCCAGCAGTTTTAGGACAGGGGGAAACACCGGGGAGCTGTTTTTT.

This sequence joins TRBV9 and TRBJ2-1; TRBD1 matches 8 bases. This CDR3 comprises 15 residues. The V and J ends lost 1 base and 4 bases, in that order; junction bases with no gene match: 4. Per the germline V gene, CDR1 is SGDLS and CDR2 is YYNGEE. The CDR3 here is CASSVKRDRYNEQFF. CDR3 DNA sequence: TGTGCCAGCAGCGTAAAACGGGACAGGTACAATGAGCAGTTCTTC. The full variable domain, with the rest looked up from reference TRBV9 and TRBJ2-1, is DSGVTQTPKHLITATGQRVTLRCSPRSGDLSVYWYQQSLDQGLQFLIQYYNGEERAKGNILERFSAQQFPDLHSELNLSSLELGDSALYFCASSVKRDRYNEQFFGPGTRLTVL.

This clone was seen a few times. V is TRBV5-1 and J is TRBJ1-2; 7 nucleotides match TRBD1. The CDR3 runs to 15 residues. Germline lookup yields CDR1 SGHRS and CDR2 YFSETQ. V lost 3 bases, J lost 0 bases, and 5 bases stayed unmatched. As DNA, the CDR3 is TGCGCCAGCAGCTGGGGACAGCCCGCTAACTATGGCTACACCTTC. It codes for CASSWGQPANYGYTF.

The V gene is TRBV24-1, the J gene TRBJ2-1; no clear D. Germline V gives CDR1 KGHDR, CDR2 SFDVKD. There are 13 residues in the CDR3. Deletions cut 9 bases from V and 0 bases from J, with 8 bases between. DNA of the CDR3: TGTGCCACCCAAACAGCCTCCTACAATGAGCAGTTCTTC. Protein sequence: CATQTASYNEQFF.